Following are 25 T cell receptor beta chains from one sample sequenced in a study of blood T cell dynamics during melanoma immunotherapy. As to time point: pre-treatment baseline. Profiled with immunoSEQ multiplex PCR; TCRdb holds only in-frame clones, not every one. The sample yields approximately 25,000 clones, around 85% seen once. The specimen comprised blood, sampled from a patient treated with checkpoint blockade. The receptors here all came from a human donor with melanoma.

The chain carries TRBV10-3 and TRBJ1-4, with a tentative D call TRBD1 (5 bases). V lost 10 bases and J lost 4, with 13 bases in between. Germline CDR1 ENHRY, CDR2 SYGVKD. The CDR3 loop spans 13 amino acids. The DNA of the CDR3 is TGTGCCACCGCGGGGCTCGGTAATGAAAAACTGTTTTTT. It encodes CATAGLGNEKLFF.

The rearrangement joins TRBV7-6 to TRBJ1-6; TRBD1 aligns across 7 bases. The CDR3 is made up of 15 amino acids. Looked up from germline, CDR1 is SGHVS and CDR2 is FNYEAQ. After removal of 2 bases from V and 8 bases from J, the junction contained 6 bases not matched to a gene. The CDR3 is CASSLFTGADSPLHF. CDR3 nucleotides: TGTGCCAGCAGCTTATTCACAGGGGCGGATTCACCCCTCCACTTT.

The chain combines TRBV2 with TRBJ2-7; D is possibly TRBD1 (5 bases). V was trimmed by 6 bases and J by 6 bases, leaving 18 bases between them. The CDR3 has 14 residues. Germline-derived CDR1 and CDR2 are SNHLY and FYNNEI. The CDR3 is CASRSTVLGREQYF. The CDR3 DNA follows: TGTGCCAGCAGGAGCACAGTTTTGGGGCGCGAGCAGTACTTC.

The chain carries TRBV6-5 and TRBJ1-6; D gene ambiguous. V shed 1 base and J shed 8 bases, with 9 bases lying between them. The CDR3 is made up of 14 amino acids. The germline gives CDR1 MNHEY, CDR2 SVGAGI. This CDR3 is CASSYYRSDSPLHF. The CDR3 coding sequence is TGTGCCAGCAGTTACTATCGGTCTGATTCACCCCTCCACTTT.

The rearrangement joins TRBV7-9 to TRBJ1-5; D possibly corresponds to TRBD1 (5 bases). V gave up 0 bases and J gave up 9 bases, with 18 bases separating them. CDR1 is SEHNR and CDR2 is FQNEAQ in the germline V gene (reference sequence). The CDR3 is 16 residues long. The CDR3 region is CASSLAGRGPKSPQHF. The CDR3 coding sequence is TGTGCCAGCAGCTTAGCGGGTCGGGGACCTAAATCGCCCCAGCATTTT.

The genes are TRBV10-3 and TRBJ2-7, with 9 bases identical to TRBD2. V shed 4 bases and J 3 bases; nucleotides not matched to a gene: 13. Germline CDR1 and CDR2: ENHRY and SYGVKD. This CDR3 spans 17 amino acids. CDR3 bases: TGTGCCATCAGTGTTCCGAATAGCGGGAGTCTCGGCTACGAGCAGTACTTC. It yields the protein CAISVPNSGSLGYEQYF.

The V and J genes are TRBV5-1 and TRBJ1-6; D not certain. Trimming cost V 4 bases and J 7 bases, with 18 bases left between them. This CDR3 has 16 amino acids. Germline CDR1 is SGHRS and CDR2 is YFSETQ. The chain's CDR3 is CASSLLSTGGNSPLHF. CDR3 nucleotide sequence: TGCGCCAGCAGCCTCCTTTCGACCGGCGGGAATTCACCCCTCCACTTT.

This chain uses TRBV28 with TRBJ2-1; TRBD2 agrees at 7 bases. This CDR3 region has 15 residues. V shed 5 bases, J shed 4 bases, and the junction held 8 bases outside the gene matches. Germline V lookup: CDR1 MDHEN, CDR2 SYDVKM. The DNA of the CDR3 is TGTGCCAGCAGTCCCCAAGCGGGACCTTACAATGAGCAGTTCTTC. Residues: CASSPQAGPYNEQFF.

The CDR3 DNA reads as TGTGCTATTAGCAGGGGGCGCGATTCCTTATTAGGCTACACCTTC. Amino acid sequence: CAISRGRDSLLGYTF. This chain uses TRBV15 with TRBJ1-2, with 8 nucleotides matching TRBD1. Germline CDR1 and CDR2: LNHNV and YYDKDF (reference sequence). The CDR3 sequence is 15 residues long.

This clone was observed once. The gene calls are TRBV28 and TRBJ1-2; perhaps TRBD1 as D (5 bases). V shed 3 bases and J shed 3 bases, with 14 bases lying between them. There are 15 residues in the CDR3. The germline gives CDR1 MDHEN, CDR2 SYDVKM. The CDR3 here is CASSLPRRGDYGYTF. The CDR3 DNA is TGTGCCAGCAGTTTGCCCCGGAGGGGTGACTATGGCTACACCTTC.

This clone was observed once. The V gene is TRBV5-1, the J gene TRBJ2-3, with 9 bases that match TRBD2. Germline CDR1 SGHRS, CDR2 YFSETQ. This CDR3 is built from 16 residues. The junction had 5 bases not matched to a gene; V was cut back by 0 bases and J by 3 bases. CDR3 sequence: CASSLARLAGTDTQYF. In nucleotides, the CDR3 is TGCGCCAGCAGCTTGGCCCGGCTAGCGGGGACAGATACGCAGTATTTT.

This clone is labeled medium-sized. The gene calls are TRBV7-9 and TRBJ1-2; 11 bases fit TRBD1. This CDR3 region has 15 residues. The V segment lost 7 bases and the J segment 4 bases; nucleotides outside the gene matches: 8. Germline V gene sequence: CDR1 SEHNR, CDR2 FQNEAQ (reference sequence). CDR3 bases: TGTGCCAGCACGCCCGGGACAGGGGGGAGCTATGGCTACACCTTC. This sequence encodes CASTPGTGGSYGYTF.

The rearrangement joins TRBV11-2 to TRBJ1-6; 7 bases map to TRBD1. V shed 2 bases and J 5 bases; nucleotides not matched to a gene: 9. The CDR3 extends over 17 amino acids. CDR1 is SGHAT, CDR2 FQNNGV, per germline. The CDR3 reads CASSLLPAGGNNSPLHF. The CDR3 DNA follows: TGTGCCAGCAGCTTACTGCCGGCAGGGGGAAATAATTCACCCCTCCACTTT.

The genes are TRBV28 and TRBJ1-2; TRBD1 matches at 7 bases. J gave up 7 bases and V 4 bases, and 12 bases lay outside the gene matches. Germline V lookup: CDR1 MDHEN, CDR2 SYDVKM. The CDR3 consists of 15 residues. The CDR3 spells CASSSGGGGAAGYTF. The DNA for the CDR3 is TGTGCCAGCAGTTCGGGCGGAGGGGGCGCGGCTGGCTACACCTTC.

The CDR3 nucleotides are TGTGCCAGCAGTTTATACGGATCCTACGAGCAGTACTTC. Protein: CASSLYGSYEQYF. This sequence joins TRBV27 and TRBJ2-7; unclear D gene. This CDR3 contains 13 residues. CDR1 and CDR2 from the germline V gene are MNHEY and SMNVEV (reference sequence). V lost 1 base to trimming and J lost 1 base, with 5 bases between them.

DNA of the CDR3: TGTGCCATCAGTGAATCGGGGGGCCAGGCCGAGCAGTACTTC. It specifies CAISESGGQAEQYF. The V gene is TRBV10-3, the J gene TRBJ2-7; tentatively, D is TRBD2 (7 bases). The CDR3 is made up of 14 amino acids. Germline CDR1 ENHRY, CDR2 SYGVKD. V shed 3 bases and J shed 6 bases, with 15 bases lying between them.

The chain couples TRBV2 to TRBJ1-2; maybe TRBD1 (5 bases). Germline V gene lookup returns CDR1 SNHLY and CDR2 FYNNEI. V dropped 1 base and J dropped 7 bases, with 7 bases sitting between them. The CDR3 is 12 amino acids. This chain's CDR3 is CASSEGRGGYTF. The CDR3 DNA sequence: TGTGCCAGCAGTGAAGGGAGGGGTGGCTACACCTTC.

This chain's CDR3 is CATSSAESGRWDEQFF. CDR3 DNA: TGTGCCACCAGCAGCGCGGAGAGCGGGAGATGGGATGAGCAGTTCTTC. The rearrangement uses TRBV15 and TRBJ2-1; 8 positions match TRBD2. After removal of 3 bases from V and 8 bases from J, the junction contained 12 bases not matched to a gene. The germline CDR1 and CDR2 sequences are LNHNV and YYDKDF (reference sequence). The CDR3 extends over 16 amino acids.

V gene TRBV5-6 combines with J gene TRBJ2-2; TRBD1 matches 7 bases. Germline lookup yields CDR1 SGHDT and CDR2 YYEEEE. Germline trimming cut 0 bases from V and 4 bases from J; bases unmatched to any gene: 6. There are 16 residues in the CDR3. The CDR3 reads CASSLVVGGSTGELFF. The CDR3 coding sequence is TGTGCCAGCAGCTTGGTTGTAGGGGGCTCCACCGGGGAGCTGTTTTTT.

This clone was detected a few times. The chain combines TRBV9 with TRBJ1-2; 9 bases are a match to TRBD1. With V trimmed by 4 bases and J by 7 bases, 8 bases remained unmatched. This CDR3 is 14 amino acids long. Germline lookup yields CDR1 SGDLS and CDR2 YYNGEE. The CDR3 bases are TGTGCCAGCAGCCTTACAGGGGGCGCGGGTGGCTACACCTTC. It encodes CASSLTGGAGGYTF. Looking up the rest from reference TRBV9 and TRBJ1-2 gives the full variable domain: DSGVTQTPKHLITATGQRVTLRCSPRSGDLSVYWYQQSLDQGLQFLIQYYNGEERAKGNILERFSAQQFPDLHSELNLSSLELGDSALYFCASSLTGGAGGYTFGSGTRLTVV.

This clone was detected only a few times. V and J are TRBV19 and TRBJ1-2; 7 bases align to TRBD1. From germline, CDR1 is LNHDA and CDR2 SQIVND (reference sequence). With 0 bases clipped from V and 8 bases from J, the junction kept 6 bases outside the gene matches. This CDR3 has 14 residues. The CDR3 sequence: CASSIDGTAGGYTF. Written as DNA, the CDR3 is TGTGCCAGTAGTATAGATGGGACAGCAGGAGGCTACACCTTC.

This rearrangement joins TRBV29-1 to TRBJ2-3; 8 bases match TRBD2. Germline-derived CDR1 and CDR2 are SQVTM and ANQGSEA. The CDR3 consists of 15 residues. V was clipped by 5 bases and J by 4 bases; unmatched bases: 11. The CDR3, as DNA: TGCAGCGTTCCCCGTGGTAGCGGGATGTCAGATACGCAGTATTTT. This sequence encodes CSVPRGSGMSDTQYF.

The CDR3, as DNA: TGTGCCAGCAGCGTAGTGGGACAGGGTACCGGGGAGCTGTTTTTT. This codes for CASSVVGQGTGELFF. V usage is TRBV9 and J usage is TRBJ2-2; TRBD1 matches at 9 bases. CDR3 length: 15 amino acids. Per germline, CDR1 SGDLS and CDR2 YYNGEE. V trimming: 0 bases; J trimming: 5 bases; junction bases outside the gene matches: 2.

The chain carries TRBV18 and TRBJ1-2; TRBD1 matches at 7 bases. The length of the CDR3 is 14 residues. The germline gives CDR1 KGHSH, CDR2 LQKENI. The ends lost 3 bases at V and 6 bases at J; junction bases unmatched: 7. The CDR3 sequence: CASSPGTGDNGYTF. The CDR3, as DNA: TGTGCCAGCTCACCGGGAACAGGGGACAATGGCTACACCTTC.

The chain has TRBV2 and TRBJ1-5, with 10 nucleotides matching TRBD1. The V gene's germline CDR1 is SNHLY and CDR2 FYNNEI. This CDR3 has 15 amino acids. After removal of 0 bases from V and 10 bases from J, the junction contained 6 bases not matched to a gene. The CDR3 loop is CASSEALRDRGPQHF. CDR3 DNA sequence: TGTGCCAGCAGTGAAGCGCTTCGGGACAGGGGACCCCAGCATTTT.